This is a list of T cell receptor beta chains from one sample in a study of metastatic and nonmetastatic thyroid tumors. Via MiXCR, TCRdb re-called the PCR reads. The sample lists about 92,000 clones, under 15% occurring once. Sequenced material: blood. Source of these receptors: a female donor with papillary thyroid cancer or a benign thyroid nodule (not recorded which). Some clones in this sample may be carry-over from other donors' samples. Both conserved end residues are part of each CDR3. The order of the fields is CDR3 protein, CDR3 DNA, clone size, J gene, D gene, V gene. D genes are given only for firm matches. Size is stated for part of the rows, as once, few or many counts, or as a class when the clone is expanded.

CASSSDSTSYEQYF | TGTGCCAGCAGCTCCGACAGTACCTCCTACGAGCAGTACTTC | NA | TRBJ2-7 | NA | TRBV12-3/TRBV12-4
CASSTLAGGTYEQYF | TGTGCCAGCAGCACCCTAGCGGGGGGCACCTACGAGCAGTACTTC | many | TRBJ2-7 | TRBD2 | TRBV7-9
CASSYGQVTNYGYTF | TGTGCCAGCAGTTACGGGCAGGTTACTAACTATGGCTACACCTTC | many | TRBJ1-2 | NA | TRBV6-2/TRBV6-3
CANSLVQGNGYTF | TGTGCCAACAGCTTAGTCCAGGGAAATGGCTACACCTTC | NA | TRBJ1-2 | NA | TRBV9
CASSLGNQPQHF | TGTGCCAGCAGCCTCGGTAATCAGCCCCAGCATTTT | many | TRBJ1-5 | NA | TRBV9
CASSPWDRGFEQYF | TGTGCCAGCAGTCCGTGGGACAGGGGGTTCGAGCAGTACTTC | few | TRBJ2-7 | TRBD1 | TRBV12-3/TRBV12-4
CASSLTDRAYEQYF | TGTGCCAGTAGTCTGACCGACAGAGCCTACGAGCAGTACTTC | many | TRBJ2-7 | NA | TRBV19
CSARWGRTGGAKETQYF | TGCAGTGCTAGATGGGGGCGGACAGGGGGGGCTAAGGAGACCCAGTACTTC | NA | TRBJ2-5 | TRBD1 | TRBV20-1
CASSLRSGPETQYF | TGTGCCAGCAGTTTAAGGTCAGGGCCAGAGACCCAGTACTTC | few | TRBJ2-5 | NA | TRBV28
CASSTWKGINTGELFF | TGTGCCAGCAGTACCTGGAAAGGGATCAACACCGGGGAGCTGTTTTTT | few | TRBJ2-2 | NA | TRBV6-1
CASSLLPPFPDRGHQQVAQHF | TGTGCCAGCAGTTTACTCCCCCCCTTCCCGGACAGGGGCCACCAACAGGTGGCCCAGCATTTT | many | TRBJ1-5 | TRBD1 | TRBV28
CASRPRTGYTGELFF | TGTGCCAGCCGACCTAGGACAGGGTATACCGGGGAGCTGTTTTTT | many | TRBJ2-2 | TRBD1 | TRBV3-1
CASSQGTGSVYGYTF | TGTGCCAGCAGCCAGGGGACAGGGTCTGTCTATGGCTACACCTTC | NA | TRBJ1-2 | TRBD1 | TRBV7-9
CASSQGLADSSYEQYF | TGTGCCAGCAGCCAAGGACTAGCGGATAGCTCCTACGAGCAGTACTTC | NA | TRBJ2-7 | TRBD2 | TRBV24-1
CASSWTGGFGNTIYF | TGTGCCAGCAGTTGGACAGGGGGCTTTGGAAACACCATATATTTT | many | TRBJ1-3 | TRBD1 | TRBV28
CASSPEGGVSYEQYF | TGTGCCAGCAGCCCAGAGGGCGGGGTCTCCTACGAGCAGTACTTC | many | TRBJ2-7 | NA | TRBV11-2
CASRTYREGYQPKHF | TGTGCCAGCAGGACCTACAGGGAAGGATATCAGCCCAAGCATTTT | NA | TRBJ1-5 | NA | TRBV28
CASGRIANYGYTF | TGTGCCAGTGGACGGATAGCTAACTATGGCTACACCTTC | many | TRBJ1-2 | NA | TRBV19
CASSPETPGLRDTQYF | TGTGCCAGCTCACCCGAGACCCCGGGCCTCCGGGATACGCAGTATTTT | NA | TRBJ2-3 | NA | TRBV18
CASGRNSGGAFRYNEQFF | TGTGCCAGCGGAAGAAATAGCGGGGGGGCCTTTCGATACAATGAGCAGTTCTTC | many | TRBJ2-1 | TRBD2 | TRBV6-1
CASSLGRQNEKLFF | TGTGCCAGCAGCTTAGGTAGACAGAATGAAAAACTGTTTTTT | many | TRBJ1-4 | NA | TRBV7-9
CASSLEGGGPALSYGYTF | TGTGCCAGCAGCTTAGAGGGCGGGGGCCCGGCCCTATCCTATGGCTACACCTTC | NA | TRBJ1-2 | NA | TRBV11-2
CATGRSTEAFF | TGTGCTACGGGGCGTAGCACTGAAGCTTTCTTT | many | TRBJ1-1 | NA | TRBV28
CSASRGPYEQYF | TGCAGTGCTAGCAGGGGGCCCTACGAGCAGTACTTC | many | TRBJ2-7 | TRBD1 | TRBV20-1
CASSDSKMILRHPYSNQPQHF | TGTGCCAGCAGTGACTCGAAGATGATTTTACGCCATCCTTATAGCAATCAGCCCCAGCATTTT | many | TRBJ1-5 | NA | TRBV6-4
CASSLVGQGASSYEQYF | TGCGCCAGCAGCTTGGTGGGACAGGGGGCTAGCTCCTACGAGCAGTACTTC | many | TRBJ2-7 | TRBD1 | TRBV5-1
CASSWGTGDGYTF | TGTGCCAGCAGTTGGGGGACAGGGGACGGCTACACCTTC | many | TRBJ1-2 | TRBD1 | TRBV6-2/TRBV6-3
CSAEGSGGTDTQYF | TGCAGTGCCGAGGGTAGCGGGGGCACAGATACGCAGTATTTT | many | TRBJ2-3 | TRBD2 | TRBV20-1
CASSLPGRAKNIQYF | TGCGCCAGCAGCTTGCCTGGGAGGGCCAAAAACATTCAGTACTTC | many | TRBJ2-4 | NA | TRBV5-1
CASTRAGRRTDTQYF | TGTGCCAGCACTCGAGCGGGGCGGCGTACAGATACTCAGTATTTT | NA | TRBJ2-3 | TRBD2 | TRBV2